This T cell receptor beta chain was sequenced for a study of cytomegalovirus exposure and HLA in healthy donors. General observations from the study: An analysis was carried out at a later point. It showed that HLA-associated TCR beta chains were more clonally expanded than equally common non-associated chains. Cytomegalovirus status was reportedly diagnosed by the classifier with high specificity and sensitivity. Rarity marked most TCR sequences, yet some public TCRs occurred in many donors.

To note about this clone: Antigen: not known.

The CDR3 consists of 13 residues. V lost 1 base and J lost 2, with 6 bases in between. Germline CDR1 is SGHNT and CDR2 is YYREEE (reference sequence). Both 60 Vbeta primers and 13 Jbeta primers went into the PCR. Original processing methods: The count from a later analysis was 65 million to 90 million unique TCR beta chains, some 9.9 million of them shared. The protocol was immunoSEQ multiplex PCR, while the TCRdb copy is restricted to in-frame clones and leaves out a portion. V and J calls and clone size come straight from that table; D and trimming were deduced from the DNA. Here the sample spans fewer than 200,000 clones, around 74% being singletons.

This clonotype was sampled from a female donor in good health and CMV-seronegative. The chain combines TRBV5-4 with TRBJ1-2; D unresolved. The material sequenced was PBMCs. CDR3 nucleotide sequence: TGTGCCAGCAGCTTGACAGAAAACTATGGCTACACCTTC. Translating gives CASSLTENYGYTF. The full variable domain, in which reference TRBV5-4 and TRBJ1-2 provide the parts outside the CDR3, is ETGVTQSPTHLIKTRGQQVTLRCSSQSGHNTVSWYQQALGQGPQFIFQYYREEENGRGNFPPRFSGLQFPNYSSELNVNALELDDSALYLCASSLTENYGYTFGSGTRLTVV.